This T cell receptor (beta chain) stems from a study of cytomegalovirus exposure and HLA in healthy donors. This CDR3 has 14 residues. Between the trimmed V and J ends, which lost 1 base and 3 bases, there was a span of 9 bases. Per the germline V gene, CDR1 is SGHTA and CDR2 is FQGTGA. A multiplex PCR was run with 60 Vbeta primers and 13 Jbeta primers. Profiled with immunoSEQ multiplex PCR; TCRdb holds only in-frame clones, not every one. The ten most abundant clones cover 8.9% of a sample with approximately 37,000 clones. Sequencing was performed on PBMCs. V and J are TRBV7-3 and TRBJ1-1, with D unclear. This sequence was found in a man aged 35 to 55 in good health and CMV-seropositive. The CDR3 loop reads CASSLRARDTEAFF. CDR3 DNA sequence: TGTGCCAGCAGCTTAAGGGCGAGGGACACTGAAGCTTTCTTT.